Below are 16 T cell receptor beta chains sequenced from a single sample in a study of T cells in Graves' hyperthyroidism and ophthalmopathy (dated by TCRdb to about 2019). Libraries were constructed by multiplex PCR. The instrument was an Illumina HiSeq 2000. TCR beta CDR3 regions were amplified from RNA transcripts. For the first round of RT-PCR on the TCR CDR3, the HTBI primer set was used together with the Qiagen OneStep RT-PCR kit. Using fastp trimming at Q25 and MiXCR clonotype assembly, TCRdb reanalyzed the public sequencing data and kept in-frame beta chains. Every CDR3 protein is listed once, alongside the most common genes and DNA of its rows. The sample table holds about 500,000 distinct CDR3 sequences, of which around 15% were seen once. About a sixth of the sample goes to the ten largest clones. Sequenced material: blood. These receptors all stem from a woman younger than 35 with Graves' hyperthyroidism.

The chain uses TRBV7-6 and TRBJ2-1; 10 positions agree with TRBD2. Losses at the gene ends were 1 base for V and 2 bases for J; bases not matched to a gene: 2. CDR3 size: 16 residues. Germline CDR1 and CDR2: SGHVS and FNYEAQ. The DNA of the CDR3 is TGTGCCAGCAGCTTAGAAACTAGCGGGACCTACAATGAGCAGTTCTTC. This translates into CASSLETSGTYNEQFF.

This clonotype was detected ten times or more. The rearrangement links TRBV19 to TRBJ2-5, with a possible D match to TRBD1 (6 bases). CDR1 LNHDA and CDR2 SQIVND come from the germline V gene (reference sequence). Trimming cost V 7 bases and J 4 bases, with 13 bases left between them. CDR3 length: 13 amino acids. CDR3 residues: CASTQQGGETQYF. The CDR3 DNA follows: TGTGCCAGTACTCAACAGGGTGGAGAGACCCAGTACTTC.

Comments on this clonotype: At one boundary the junction diverges from the germline segment, which might be a read error. V gene TRBV12-3 or TRBV12-4 combines with J gene TRBJ1-1, with D unclear. The CDR3 covers 13 residues. This CDR3 is CASSQREGTEAFF. CDR3 DNA: TGCGCCAGCAGCCAACGGGAGGGAACTGAAGCTTTCTTT.

This clonotype was seen ten or more times. The chain couples TRBV7-9 to TRBJ1-1, with D perhaps TRBD1 (5 bases). The CDR3 consists of 14 residues. The ends were cut back, 8 bases at V and 9 bases at J, with 22 bases in the middle. The germline V gene encodes CDR1 SEHNR and CDR2 FQNEAQ (reference sequence). This chain's CDR3 is CASGQTGDLLKAFF. The CDR3 DNA sequence: TGTGCCAGCGGCCAGACCGGGGACTTGCTAAAAGCTTTCTTT.

This clonotype was detected only a few times. The CDR3, as DNA: TGCGCCAGCAGCGAGGGACAGGGGAAGACAGATACGCAGTATTTT. Translating gives CASSEGQGKTDTQYF. This chain uses TRBV5-1 with TRBJ2-3; 10 bases are a match to TRBD1. Unmatched junction bases numbered 5, after V lost 4 bases and J lost 3 bases. The CDR3 is 15 residues long. Germline V gene sequence: CDR1 SGHRS, CDR2 YFSETQ.

The chain couples TRBV6-1 to TRBJ1-2; D may be TRBD1 (5 bases). Per germline, CDR1 MNHNS and CDR2 SASEGT. This CDR3 spans 15 amino acids. The V gene lost 6 bases and the J gene lost 3 bases, with 17 bases spanning the gap. The DNA for the CDR3 is TGTGCCAGCAGAGGGGAAGGGACGGGGGACTATGGCTACACCTTC. Translation gives CASRGEGTGDYGYTF.

This chain uses TRBV19 with TRBJ2-1, with 14 bases identical to TRBD2. Germline V gene lookup returns CDR1 LNHDA and CDR2 SQIVND (reference sequence). V lost 7 bases, J lost 4 bases, and 6 bases stayed unmatched. The CDR3 consists of 16 residues. For the CDR3, the DNA is TGTGCCAGTAAAGCAGGGACTAGCGGGAGATACAATGAGCAGTTCTTC. It yields the protein CASKAGTSGRYNEQFF.

In this sample, this clonotype turned up many times. This chain links TRBV20-1 with TRBJ1-1; D may be TRBD1 (5 bases). Trimming left V 6 bases short and J 1 base short, with 21 bases between. The CDR3 covers 16 residues. Germline CDR1 is DFQATT and CDR2 is SNEGSKA (reference sequence). CDR3 sequence: CSARRPGRGGNTEAFF. Written as DNA, the CDR3 is TGCAGTGCCCGACGCCCGGGGCGGGGAGGGAACACTGAAGCTTTCTTT.

Concerning this clonotype: Its ends do not fully match the called genes, so a read error is possible. The V call is TRBV7-8, the J call TRBJ2-4; a weak D match, TRBD2 (5 bases). The CDR3 length is 15 residues. The germline CDR1 and CDR2 sequences are SGHVS and FQNEAQ. The CDR3 here is CASSHRMLAENIQYF. DNA of the CDR3: TGTGCCAGCAGCCACCGCATGCTAGCCGAAAACATTCAGTACTTC. Variable domain in full (rest from reference TRBV7-8 and TRBJ2-4): GAGVSQSPRYKVAKRGQDVALRCDPISGHVSLFWYQQALGQGPEFLTYFQNEAQLDKSGLPSDRFFAERPEGSVSTLKIQRTQQEDSAVYLCASSHRMLAENIQYFGAGTRLSVL.

The table lists this clonotype with many counts. The chain is built from TRBV3-1 and TRBJ1-2; D is undetermined. The CDR3 extends over 13 amino acids. V shed 3 bases and J shed 4 bases, with 9 bases lying between them. Germline loops: CDR1 LGHDT, CDR2 YNNKEL (reference sequence). CDR3 in amino acids: CASSQIPPYGYTF. The DNA for the CDR3 is TGTGCCAGCAGCCAGATCCCCCCCTATGGCTACACCTTC.

Here the CDR3 reads CSVLSSGLNYEQYF. CDR3 DNA sequence: TGCAGCGTTCTATCCTCGGGACTGAACTACGAGCAGTACTTC. The J gene is TRBJ2-7, the V gene TRBV29-1; tentative D call: TRBD2 (6 bases). V lost 5 bases and J 3 bases, leaving 17 bases between the germline ends. Germline CDR1 reads SQVTM; CDR2 reads ANQGSEA. The CDR3 runs 14 residues.

This clonotype was counted ten times or more. The gene calls are TRBV13 and TRBJ1-1; D gene ambiguous. V dropped 5 bases and J dropped 4 bases, with 11 bases sitting between them. The CDR3 length is 13 residues. CDR1 PRHDT and CDR2 FYEKMQ come from the germline V gene (reference sequence). The CDR3 region is CASSRYTGTEAFF. The CDR3 coding sequence is TGTGCCAGCAGCCGTTACACGGGCACTGAAGCTTTCTTT. The full variable domain, with the rest looked up from reference TRBV13 and TRBJ1-1, is AAGVIQSPRHLIKEKRETATLKCYPIPRHDTVYWYQQGPGQDPQFLISFYEKMQSDKGSIPDRFSAQQFSDYHSELNMSSLELGDSALYFCASSRYTGTEAFFGQGTRLTVV.

This clonotype was recorded many times. This rearrangement joins TRBV30 to TRBJ2-3; weak D call: TRBD2 (5 bases). The V gene lost 4 bases and the J gene lost 4 bases, with 12 bases spanning the gap. The CDR3 spans 13 residues. The germline CDR1 and CDR2 sequences are GTSNPN and SVGIG (reference sequence). CDR3 nucleotide sequence: TGTGCCTGGACTAGCCTCTTGGCAGATACGCAGTATTTT. Translation: CAWTSLLADTQYF. The whole variable domain, remainder taken from reference TRBV30 and TRBJ2-3, is SQTIHQWPATLVQPVGSPLSLECTVEGTSNPNLYWYRQAAGRGLQLLFYSVGIGQISSEVPQNLSASRPQDRQFILSSKKLLLSDSGFYLCAWTSLLADTQYFGPGTRLTVL.

This clonotype was seen more than once but under ten times. V gene TRBV2 combines with J gene TRBJ2-7; 11 bases align to TRBD1. The J segment lost 6 bases and the V segment lost 5 bases, leaving 6 bases of the junction unmatched. The CDR3 loop spans 14 amino acids. Germline lookup yields CDR1 SNHLY and CDR2 FYNNEI. CDR3 nucleotide sequence: TGTGCCAGCAGTCCGGGACAGGGGGAAGGCGAGCAGTACTTC. This codes for CASSPGQGEGEQYF.

Notes on this clonotype: A much larger clone lies one base from this, so it may be a read error. The chain joins TRBV30 to TRBJ2-4, with 9 bases lining up with TRBD2. CDR1 is GTSNPN and CDR2 is SVGIG in the germline V gene (reference sequence). The CDR3 has 13 residues. This CDR3 is CVHAAGGGAIQYF. The CDR3 DNA is TGTGTACACGCAGCGGGAGGCGGTGCCATTCAGTACTTC.

This clonotype was seen ten or more times. The CDR3 here is CASSLASGSTDTQYF. The CDR3 DNA reads as TGTGCCAGCAGTTTAGCTAGCGGGAGCACAGATACGCAGTATTTT. The chain carries TRBV12-3 or TRBV12-4 and TRBJ2-3; 7 bases are shared with TRBD2. The CDR3 extends over 15 amino acids. After removal of 0 bases from V and 0 bases from J, the junction contained 0 bases not matched to a gene.